These 26 T cell receptor beta chains share one sample of origin, sequenced in a study of early T cells in non-severe SARS-CoV-2 infection. MiXCR was run by TCRdb on the 5' RACE reads, yielding one entry per CDR3 protein. This table holds 30,000 to 35,000 distinct CDR3 sequences, approximately 4.6% found once. What was sequenced was whole blood. The receptors were sampled from an adult who was a healthcare worker with PCR-confirmed SARS-CoV-2 infection or an uninfected control (not recorded which).

This clonotype has only a few counts. The gene calls are TRBV6-1 and TRBJ2-7; 11 positions match TRBD1. This CDR3 contains 13 residues. With V trimmed by 7 bases and J by 6 bases, 5 bases remained unmatched. Germline CDR1 reads MNHNS; CDR2 reads SASEGT. The CDR3 sequence: CASNVGQGGEQYF. Written as DNA, the CDR3 is TGTGCCAGCAACGTGGGACAGGGGGGCGAGCAGTACTTC.

This clonotype was picked up many times. The V gene is TRBV29-1, the J gene TRBJ1-1, with D maybe TRBD1 (6 bases). CDR1 SQVTM and CDR2 ANQGSEA come from the germline V gene. Trimming left V 7 bases short and J 4 bases short, with 16 bases between. The CDR3 length is 13 residues. For the CDR3, the DNA is TGCAGCGCAGGACAGCGTAGGGGCACTGAAGCTTTCTTT. Its translation: CSAGQRRGTEAFF.

This clonotype was seen repeatedly, ten times or more. The CDR3, as DNA: TGTGCCAGCAGTTTAATTCGCAGGGACGGCTACACCTTC. Its protein product is CASSLIRRDGYTF. The J gene is TRBJ1-2, the V gene TRBV12-3 or TRBV12-4; maybe TRBD1 (5 bases). The CDR3 covers 13 residues. Between the trimmed V and J ends, which lost 2 bases and 8 bases, there was a span of 12 bases.

In its sample, this clonotype was seen many times. The CDR3 loop is CASSVATTSGVTDTQYF. CDR3 nucleotides: TGTGCCAGCAGCGTAGCTACGACTAGCGGGGTCACAGATACGCAGTATTTT. The V call is TRBV9, the J call TRBJ2-3; TRBD2 matches 11 bases. Losses at the gene ends were 0 bases for V and 2 bases for J; bases not matched to a gene: 5. This CDR3 spans 17 amino acids. Looked up from germline, CDR1 is SGDLS and CDR2 is YYNGEE.

The chain uses TRBV30 and TRBJ2-3; a weak D match, TRBD2 (5 bases). From germline, CDR1 is GTSNPN and CDR2 SVGIG (reference sequence). The CDR3 covers 11 residues. The V end lost 4 bases, the J end lost 8 bases, and 10 bases lay between the germline ends. CDR3 sequence: CAWTSGVTQYF. CDR3 nucleotides: TGTGCCTGGACGAGCGGTGTTACGCAGTATTTT.

This clonotype has ten or more counts. J is TRBJ1-1 and V is TRBV18, with 8 positions matching TRBD1. CDR1 and CDR2 from the germline V gene are KGHSH and LQKENI. Trimming removed 3 bases from V and 6 bases from J; junction bases left unmatched: 9. CDR3 length equals 15 residues. The CDR3 is CASSPDRGKAAEAFF. CDR3 sequence (DNA): TGTGCCAGCTCACCCGACAGGGGCAAAGCGGCTGAAGCTTTCTTT. The full variable domain, completed using reference TRBV18 and TRBJ1-1, is NAGVMQNPRHLVRRRGQEARLRCSPMKGHSHVYWYRQLPEEGLKFMVYLQKENIIDESGMPKERFSAEFPKEGPSILRIQQVVRGDSAAYFCASSPDRGKAAEAFFGQGTRLTVV.

The chain links TRBV4-3 to TRBJ2-1; TRBD1 matches 10 bases. This CDR3 comprises 17 residues. The V gene's germline CDR1 is LGHNA and CDR2 YSLEER. V shed 3 bases and J 5 bases; nucleotides not matched to a gene: 10. The CDR3 protein is CASSHRALGQGDNEQFF. The CDR3 nucleotides are TGCGCCAGCAGCCACCGGGCTCTTGGACAGGGGGACAATGAGCAGTTCTTC.

This clonotype has ten or more counts. The chain has TRBV3-2 and TRBJ2-1; the tabulated D call, TRBD2, remains unverified against the DNA. TRBV3-2 is assigned pseudogene status. The CDR3 has 18 residues. CDR3 nucleotides: TGTGCCAGCAGCTACGGACTAGCGGGGGGTGATTCCTACAATGAGCAGTTCTTC. Translating gives CASSYGLAGGDSYNEQFF.

The chain links TRBV4-2 to TRBJ2-1, with TRBD2 matching over 9 bases. The ends lost 3 bases at V and 8 bases at J; junction bases unmatched: 11. This CDR3 comprises 16 residues. In germline, CDR1 is LGHNA, CDR2 YNFKEQ. As DNA, the CDR3 is TGTGCCAGCAGCCAGGACATAGCGGGGGCGGTCTATGAGCAGTTCTTC. Amino acid sequence: CASSQDIAGAVYEQFF.

This clonotype was found many times. The junction departs from germline at one end; a sequencing error may be responsible. The rearrangement links TRBV28 to TRBJ1-5; no firm D call. The germline gives CDR1 MDHEN, CDR2 SYDVKM. The CDR3 extends over 13 amino acids. In DNA form, the CDR3 reads TGTGTCAGCAACCTTTATAGCAATCAGCCCCAGCATTTT. Its protein is CVSNLYSNQPQHF.

This clonotype was recorded many times. The chain combines TRBV10-3 with TRBJ2-7, with D unresolved. Germline CDR1 is ENHRY and CDR2 is SYGVKD. Trimming stripped 4 bases from V and 5 bases from J, with 6 bases between. The CDR3 spans 11 residues. As DNA, the CDR3 is TGTGCCATCAGTGGCATGGACGAGCAGTACTTC. It is translated as CAISGMDEQYF.

This clonotype came up many times. This chain links TRBV6-9 with TRBJ1-5; 10 nucleotides line up with TRBD1. Per the germline V gene, CDR1 is MNHGY and CDR2 is SVAAGI. The V and J ends lost 5 bases and 0 bases, in that order; junction bases with no gene match: 10. The CDR3 covers 18 residues. This CDR3 is CASSPPGQGTYSNQPQHF. The CDR3 DNA follows: TGTGCCAGCAGTCCACCGGGACAGGGGACCTATAGCAATCAGCCCCAGCATTTT.

The rearrangement links TRBV19 to TRBJ2-3; D remains ambiguous. CDR1 and CDR2 from the germline V gene are LNHDA and SQIVND (reference sequence). The length of the CDR3 is 13 residues. V gave up 5 bases and J gave up 6 bases, with 12 bases separating them. In DNA, the CDR3 is TGTGCCAGTAGTTCTTGGGCTGGGGATACGCAGTATTTT. Protein product: CASSSWAGDTQYF.

Many counts were recorded for this clonotype. The rearrangement uses TRBV20-1 and TRBJ2-2; either TRBD1 or TRBD2 may supply D (6 bases each). The V end was cut by 6 bases, the J end by 3 bases, with 17 bases between. This CDR3 has 15 residues. CDR1 and CDR2 (germline): DFQATT, SNEGSKA (reference sequence). For the CDR3, the DNA is TGCAGTGCCTCCCCACGGGGGCGGTACACCGGGGAGCTGTTTTTT. As protein: CSASPRGRYTGELFF.

The J gene is TRBJ1-6, the V gene TRBV15; D gene uncertain. Trimming shortened V by 0 bases and J by 8 bases, and 5 bases separated the two germline ends. This CDR3 has 13 amino acids. CDR1 is LNHNV and CDR2 is YYDKDF in the germline V gene (reference sequence). For the CDR3, the DNA is TGTGCCACCAGCAGAGAGGATTATTCACCCCTCCACTTT. Protein: CATSREDYSPLHF. The full variable domain, rest sourced from reference TRBV15 and TRBJ1-6, is DAMVIQNPRYQVTQFGKPVTLSCSQTLNHNVMYWYQQKSSQAPKLLFHYYDKDFNNEADTPDNFQSRRPNTSFCFLDIRSPGLGDTAMYLCATSREDYSPLHFGNGTRLTVT.

In this sample, this clonotype turned up many times. The V gene is TRBV11-2, the J gene TRBJ2-5; perhaps TRBD2 as D (5 bases). This CDR3 is built from 14 residues. Between the trimmed V and J ends, which lost 5 bases and 2 bases, there was a span of 12 bases. Looked up from germline, CDR1 is SGHAT and CDR2 is FQNNGV. The DNA for the CDR3 is TGTGCCAGCAGCAAGACGGACTTACAAGAGACCCAGTACTTC. This gives the protein CASSKTDLQETQYF. The entire variable domain, with the rest obtained from reference TRBV11-2 and TRBJ2-5, is as follows: EAGVAQSPRYKIIEKRQSVAFWCNPISGHATLYWYQQILGQGPKLLIQFQNNGVVDDSQLPKDRFSAERLKGVDSTLKIQPAKLEDSAVYLCASSKTDLQETQYFGPGTRLLVL.

The gene calls are TRBV7-2 and TRBJ2-1; 7 bases match TRBD1. J lost 4 bases, V lost 5 bases, and 8 bases had no gene match. Looked up from germline, CDR1 is SGHTA and CDR2 is FQGNSA. The length of the CDR3 is 15 residues. For the CDR3, the DNA is TGTGCCAGCAGCACCCCCGGGACAGTGTACAATGAGCAGTTCTTC. Translation: CASSTPGTVYNEQFF.

In its sample, this clonotype was seen many times. The rearrangement joins TRBV2 to TRBJ2-1; 7 bases are a match to TRBD1. CDR3 length equals 15 residues. Per the germline V gene, CDR1 is SNHLY and CDR2 is FYNNEI. After removal of 5 bases from V and 4 bases from J, the junction contained 8 bases not matched to a gene. CDR3 DNA: TGTGCCAGCAGTAGTGACAGGGAACTTTACAATGAGCAGTTCTTC. Protein product: CASSSDRELYNEQFF.

In its sample, this clonotype was seen many times. The chain has TRBV7-6 and TRBJ1-1, with D possibly TRBD1 on 5 matching bases. The CDR3 extends over 14 amino acids. CDR1 is SGHVS and CDR2 is FNYEAQ in the germline V gene. The V gene lost 2 bases and the J gene lost 5 bases, with 12 bases spanning the gap. CDR3 amino acids: CASSLSPGSTEAFF. CDR3 sequence (DNA): TGTGCCAGCAGCTTAAGTCCAGGGAGTACTGAAGCTTTCTTT.

This clonotype was seen repeatedly, ten times or more. This CDR3 is CASSTSASNTGELFF. The CDR3 region has the DNA TGTGCCAGCAGTACAAGCGCCTCGAACACCGGGGAGCTGTTTTTT. The chain joins TRBV28 to TRBJ2-2; D call uncertain. V dropped 5 bases and J dropped 0 bases, with 10 bases sitting between them. CDR3 length: 15 amino acids. Germline V lookup: CDR1 MDHEN, CDR2 SYDVKM.

V and J are TRBV4-1 and TRBJ1-2, with TRBD1 as a possible D gene (6 bases). The CDR3 length is 13 residues. CDR1 MGHRA and CDR2 YSYEKL come from the germline V gene. V gave up 2 bases and J gave up 4 bases, with 8 bases separating them. CDR3 residues: CASSQSTGYGYTF. In DNA form, the CDR3 reads TGCGCCAGCAGCCAATCGACAGGCTATGGCTACACCTTC.

This clonotype was detected many times. This chain links TRBV29-1 with TRBJ2-1; D uncertain. With 5 bases removed from V and 6 bases from J, the gap between germline ends came to 11 bases. The CDR3 sequence is 12 residues long. Per germline, CDR1 SQVTM and CDR2 ANQGSEA. This CDR3 reads CSVIRPPNEQFF. In DNA form, the CDR3 reads TGCAGCGTTATTAGGCCCCCCAATGAGCAGTTCTTC.

Many counts were recorded for this clonotype. This rearrangement joins TRBV24-1 to TRBJ2-2, with 12 bases that match TRBD1. This CDR3 comprises 20 residues. In germline, CDR1 is KGHDR, CDR2 SFDVKD. The J segment lost 1 base and the V segment lost 4 bases, leaving 12 bases of the junction unmatched. The CDR3: CATSELPGQGARGNTGELFF. The DNA of the CDR3 is TGTGCCACCAGTGAGCTGCCGGGACAGGGGGCGAGGGGGAACACCGGGGAGCTGTTTTTT.

In this sample, this clonotype turned up many times. The chain combines TRBV7-2 with TRBJ1-1, with D perhaps TRBD1 (6 bases). The CDR3 is 12 residues long. Per germline, CDR1 SGHTA and CDR2 FQGNSA. The germline V and J ends were trimmed by 5 bases and 10 bases, with 14 bases remaining between them. The CDR3: CASSAQTGLAFF. As DNA, the CDR3 is TGTGCCAGCAGCGCCCAGACAGGTTTAGCTTTCTTT.

The table lists this clonotype with a few counts. V is TRBV7-9 and J is TRBJ2-1; 10 bases match TRBD1. This CDR3 contains 16 residues. J lost 8 bases, V lost 5 bases, and 12 bases had no gene match. The V gene's germline CDR1 is SEHNR and CDR2 FQNEAQ (reference sequence). The CDR3 protein is CASSPSRDRGFDEQFF. The CDR3 DNA reads as TGTGCCAGCAGCCCTAGCCGGGACAGGGGATTTGATGAGCAGTTCTTC. Full variable domain (remainder filled in from reference TRBV7-9 and TRBJ2-1): DTGVSQNPRHKITKRGQNVTFRCDPISEHNRLYWYRQTLGQGPEFLTYFQNEAQLEKSRLLSDRFSAERPKGSFSTLEIQRTEQGDSAMYLCASSPSRDRGFDEQFFGPGTRLTVL.

This clonotype was recorded many times. CDR3 sequence (DNA): TGTGCCAGCAGTGCCGAACAGGGCGGTGCCACTGAAGCTTTCTTT. Protein sequence: CASSAEQGGATEAFF. The V call is TRBV6-1, the J call TRBJ1-1, with a tentative D call TRBD1 (6 bases). Germline CDR1 and CDR2: MNHNS and SASEGT. The CDR3 has 15 amino acids. Trimming took 4 bases from V and 4 from J, leaving 16 bases between them.